This TCR beta chain was observed in a study of shared clonotypes between healthy human individuals. The CDR3 runs to 16 residues. V dropped 5 bases and J dropped 3; count of bases not matched to a gene: 7. Per the germline V gene, CDR1 is SGHTS and CDR2 is YDEGEE. The donors, healthy adults who were HIV-negative, had experienced no recent acute infections or vaccinations. The authors loaded approximately 220 ng DNA, about 30,000 T cell genomes, into sorted-subset replicate PCRs. Libraries were prepared by immunoSEQ multiplex PCR; TCRdb keeps only in-frame clonotypes and omits some of them. Among some 2.1 million clones, 90% to 95% were seen once, and the ten largest hold more than 0.1%.

The specimen sequenced was naive CD4+ T cells sorted from blood. This sample's subset: CD45RA+ positively selected. The chain couples TRBV5-8 to TRBJ2-2, with 10 bases fitting TRBD1. This sequence was found in a man younger than 35 in good health. In DNA form, the CDR3 reads TGTGCCAGCAGGCAAGAAGGGACAGGGGACACCGGGGAGCTGTTTTTT. It encodes CASRQEGTGDTGELFF.